This TCR beta chain stems from a study of patients and donors after allogeneic stem cell transplantation. TCRdb redid the calling of the RT-PCR reads with MiXCR, one entry per CDR3 protein. Among a few hundred thousand distinct CDR3 sequences, around 40% were seen once, and the ten largest hold approximately 10%. Germline V gene sequence: CDR1 SQVTM, CDR2 ANQGSEA. The ends were cut back, 6 bases at V and 8 bases at J, with 16 bases in the middle. The CDR3 is 13 residues long. The chain employs TRBV29-1 and TRBJ1-4, with D possibly TRBD1 on 5 matching bases. The sequence was obtained from a human donor who was either an allogeneic HSCT recipient or a stem cell or donor lymphocyte infusion donor (not recorded which). It is not recorded whose cells these are; they may come from a transplant donor. The sample comprised blood, either unsorted or a sorted T cell fraction (not recorded which). As DNA, the CDR3 is TGCAGCGTGGTCTCAGCCTACAGGGAAAAACTGTTTTTT. Residues: CSVVSAYREKLFF.